One and the same sample provided the 6 T cell receptor beta chains below, sequenced in a study of blood T cell repertoires in COVID-19. Produced via immunoSEQ multiplex PCR; TCRdb's table is partial and in-frame only. The sample lists about 280,000 clones; roughly 85% were seen once. The specimen sequenced was PBMCs or T cells enriched from blood (not recorded which). Receptor source: a woman in her fifties or sixties who had recovered from COVID-19.

As to this clone: Other DNA sequences in this specimen translate into the identical CDR3. The V gene is TRBV15, the J gene TRBJ1-4; tentative D call: TRBD1 (6 bases). The CDR3 is 15 amino acids. Germline-derived CDR1 and CDR2 are LNHNV and YYDKDF (reference sequence). Trimming left V 0 bases short and J 2 bases short, with 7 bases between. The DNA for the CDR3 is TGTGCCACCAGCAGAGAGGGGGCCACTAATGAAAAACTGTTTTTT. This gives the protein CATSREGATNEKLFF.

The chain uses TRBV27 and TRBJ2-1; 9 bases are shared with TRBD1. The V segment lost 5 bases and the J segment 2 bases; nucleotides outside the gene matches: 4. This CDR3 is built from 15 residues. Germline V gene sequence: CDR1 MNHEY, CDR2 SMNVEV (reference sequence). The CDR3 region is CASSVTGGPYNEQFF. The CDR3 DNA sequence: TGTGCCAGCAGTGTAACAGGGGGCCCCTACAATGAGCAGTTCTTC.

The DNA of the CDR3 is TGCGCCAGCAGCTTGGCGGGTAGAAGCACAGATACGCAGTATTTT. Protein sequence: CASSLAGRSTDTQYF. The gene calls are TRBV5-1 and TRBJ2-3; D remains ambiguous. Trimming shortened V by 0 bases and J by 0 bases, and 8 bases separated the two germline ends. CDR1 and CDR2 from the germline V gene are SGHRS and YFSETQ. CDR3 length: 15 residues.

This clone was seen a single time. V and J are TRBV19 and TRBJ2-3, with 8 bases aligning to TRBD1. V trimming: 2 bases; J trimming: 4 bases; junction bases outside the gene matches: 2. The germline V gene encodes CDR1 LNHDA and CDR2 SQIVND (reference sequence). The CDR3 contains 14 residues. The CDR3 bases are TGTGCCAGTAGTATATCAGGGGGCGCAGATACGCAGTATTTT. Translation: CASSISGGADTQYF.

This clone showed up just once. The chain links TRBV6-5 to TRBJ1-2; TRBD1 matches at 9 bases. The CDR3 runs to 13 residues. The V gene end was trimmed by 7 bases and the J gene end by 9 bases; junction bases not matched to a gene: 9. Germline assignment: CDR1 MNHEY and CDR2 SVGAGI. The CDR3 loop is CASNPRQGVRYTF. The DNA of the CDR3 is TGTGCCAGCAACCCAAGACAGGGGGTGCGCTACACCTTC.

The chain is built from TRBV28 and TRBJ1-2; tentative D call: TRBD1 (5 bases). This CDR3 has 14 residues. Germline lookup yields CDR1 MDHEN and CDR2 SYDVKM. V was pared by 8 bases and J by 6 bases, with 19 bases between. The CDR3 nucleotides read TGTGCCAGCCTCTTTCGGAGAGGGGAGGATGGCTACACCTTC. The encoded protein is CASLFRRGEDGYTF.